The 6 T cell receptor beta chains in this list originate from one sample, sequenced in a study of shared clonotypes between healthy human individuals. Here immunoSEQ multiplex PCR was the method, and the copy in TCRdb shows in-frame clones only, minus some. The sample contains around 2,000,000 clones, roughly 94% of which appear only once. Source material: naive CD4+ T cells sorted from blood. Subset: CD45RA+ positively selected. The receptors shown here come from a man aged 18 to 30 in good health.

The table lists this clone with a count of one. The CDR3 loop reads CASSLTSVQTDTQYF. The CDR3 bases are TGTGCCAGCAGCCTGACTAGCGTACAGACAGATACGCAGTATTTT. The chain uses TRBV5-4 and TRBJ2-3; 8 bases match TRBD2. Germline V CDR1 and CDR2: SGHNT, YYREEE (reference sequence). The CDR3 extends over 15 amino acids. V was pared by 4 bases and J by 3 bases, with 7 bases of the junction left unmatched.

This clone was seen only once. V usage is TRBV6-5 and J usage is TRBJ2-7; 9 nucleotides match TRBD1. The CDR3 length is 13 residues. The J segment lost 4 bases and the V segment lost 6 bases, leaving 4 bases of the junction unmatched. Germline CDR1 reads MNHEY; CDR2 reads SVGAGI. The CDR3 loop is CASRGTGIYEQYF. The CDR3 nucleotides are TGTGCCAGCAGGGGGACAGGGATTTACGAGCAGTACTTC.

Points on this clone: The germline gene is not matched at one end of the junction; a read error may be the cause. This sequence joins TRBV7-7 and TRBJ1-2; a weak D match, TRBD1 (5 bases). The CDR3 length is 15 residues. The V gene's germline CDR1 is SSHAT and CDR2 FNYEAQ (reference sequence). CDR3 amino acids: CASSSDGARNYGYTF. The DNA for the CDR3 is TGTGCTAGCAGTTCCGATGGGGCGCGGAACTATGGCTACACCTTC.

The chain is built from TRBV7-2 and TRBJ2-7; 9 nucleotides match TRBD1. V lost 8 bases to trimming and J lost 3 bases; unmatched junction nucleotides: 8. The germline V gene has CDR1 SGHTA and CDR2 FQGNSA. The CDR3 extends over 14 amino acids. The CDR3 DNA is TGTGCCAGCGGCCCGACAGGGGGGGTCTACGAGCAGTACTTC. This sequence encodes CASGPTGGVYEQYF.

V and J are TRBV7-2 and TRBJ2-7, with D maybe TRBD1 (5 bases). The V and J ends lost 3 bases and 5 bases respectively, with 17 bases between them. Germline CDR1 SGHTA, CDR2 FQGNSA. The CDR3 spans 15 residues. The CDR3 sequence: CASSFSQGRIDEQYF. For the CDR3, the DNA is TGTGCCAGCAGCTTTAGCCAGGGAAGGATCGACGAGCAGTACTTC.

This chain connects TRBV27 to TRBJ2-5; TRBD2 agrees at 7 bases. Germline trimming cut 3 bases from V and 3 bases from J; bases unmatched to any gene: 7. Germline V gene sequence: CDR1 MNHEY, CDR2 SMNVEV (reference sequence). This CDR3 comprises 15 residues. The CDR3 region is CASSFGEGWEETQYF. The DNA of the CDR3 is TGTGCCAGCAGTTTTGGGGAGGGCTGGGAAGAGACCCAGTACTTC.